This is a list of T cell receptor beta chains from one sample in a study of blood T cell repertoires in COVID-19. Some clones are missing from TCRdb's copy, which holds only in-frame ones; the method was immunoSEQ multiplex PCR. Here the sample spans 250,000 to 350,000 clones, roughly 83% being singletons. The sequenced sample was peripheral blood. The source of these receptors is a human donor with COVID-19, enrolled during active disease. The donor label of this sample is uncertain. The CDR3 runs from the conserved cysteine through the conserved F or W. Each record gives: V gene, clone size, D gene, CDR3 length, J gene, CDR3 protein, CDR3 DNA. A D gene is named only where the DNA matches it firmly. Clone size is given for some rows only: seen once, a few or many times, or a class if the clone is expanded.

v_call: TRBV28; clone_size: .; d_call: .; cdr3_length: 14; j_call: TRBJ1-5; cdr3_aa: CASRTGTLYQPQHF; cdr3_nt: TGTGCCAGCAGAACCGGGACACTTTATCAGCCCCAGCATTTT
v_call: TRBV3-1/TRBV3-2; clone_size: .; d_call: .; cdr3_length: 13; j_call: TRBJ2-5; cdr3_aa: CASSQAIQETQYF; cdr3_nt: TGTGCCAGCAGCCAAGCTATACAAGAGACCCAGTACTTC
v_call: TRBV19; clone_size: .; d_call: .; cdr3_length: 14; j_call: TRBJ1-2; cdr3_aa: CASSLLAPGSGYTF; cdr3_nt: TGTGCCAGTAGTCTCCTCGCTCCAGGGTCCGGCTACACCTTC
v_call: TRBV18; clone_size: .; d_call: .; cdr3_length: 14; j_call: TRBJ2-2; cdr3_aa: CASSTSSSTGELFF; cdr3_nt: TGTGCCAGCTCAACCTCTAGCAGTACCGGGGAGCTGTTTTTT
v_call: TRBV11-2; clone_size: .; d_call: TRBD2; cdr3_length: 15; j_call: TRBJ2-1; cdr3_aa: CASSLRTSGSYEQFF; cdr3_nt: TGTGCCAGCAGCTTAAGGACTAGCGGGAGCTATGAGCAGTTCTTC
v_call: TRBV25-1; clone_size: .; d_call: TRBD1; cdr3_length: 15; j_call: TRBJ2-7; cdr3_aa: CASSDTGGASYEQYF; cdr3_nt: TGTGCCAGCAGTGATACAGGGGGCGCCTCCTACGAGCAGTACTTC
v_call: TRBV5-1; clone_size: .; d_call: TRBD2; cdr3_length: 18; j_call: TRBJ2-1; cdr3_aa: CASSPLPSGRGTYNEQFF; cdr3_nt: TGCGCCAGCAGCCCCCTTCCCAGCGGGAGGGGCACCTACAATGAGCAGTTCTTC
v_call: TRBV7-6; clone_size: .; d_call: TRBD1; cdr3_length: 17; j_call: TRBJ2-6; cdr3_aa: CASSPADRASGANVLTF; cdr3_nt: TGTGCCAGCAGCCCAGCCGACAGGGCCTCTGGGGCCAACGTCCTGACTTTC
v_call: TRBV9; clone_size: .; d_call: .; cdr3_length: 13; j_call: TRBJ2-2; cdr3_aa: CASSGQGTGELFF; cdr3_nt: TGTGCCAGCAGCGGCCAGGGGACCGGGGAGCTGTTTTTT
v_call: TRBV6-1; clone_size: .; d_call: .; cdr3_length: 14; j_call: TRBJ2-1; cdr3_aa: CASSETQGLGEQFF; cdr3_nt: TGTGCCAGCAGTGAAACACAGGGTTTGGGTGAGCAGTTCTTC
v_call: TRBV19; clone_size: few; d_call: TRBD2; cdr3_length: 17; j_call: TRBJ2-7; cdr3_aa: CASSPRTSGRARYEQYF; cdr3_nt: TGTGCCAGTAGTCCAAGGACTAGCGGGAGGGCCAGGTACGAGCAGTACTTC
v_call: TRBV5-8; clone_size: once; d_call: TRBD1; cdr3_length: 13; j_call: TRBJ1-4; cdr3_aa: CASSRGPNEKLFF; cdr3_nt: TGTGCCAGCTCCAGGGGGCCTAATGAAAAACTGTTTTTT
v_call: TRBV12-3/TRBV12-4; clone_size: .; d_call: .; cdr3_length: 13; j_call: TRBJ2-4; cdr3_aa: CASSLETRNIQYF; cdr3_nt: TGTGCCAGCAGTTTAGAGACGAGGAACATTCAGTACTTC
v_call: TRBV6-1; clone_size: .; d_call: .; cdr3_length: 17; j_call: TRBJ2-4; cdr3_aa: CASSAQERGLAKNIQYF; cdr3_nt: TGTGCCAGCAGTGCTCAGGAGAGGGGACTAGCCAAAAACATTCAGTACTTC
v_call: TRBV9; clone_size: .; d_call: .; cdr3_length: 16; j_call: TRBJ2-2; cdr3_aa: CASSVRGRVNTGELFF; cdr3_nt: TGTGCCAGCAGCGTTAGGGGGAGGGTGAACACCGGGGAGCTGTTTTTT
v_call: TRBV6-2/TRBV6-3; clone_size: .; d_call: TRBD1; cdr3_length: 14; j_call: TRBJ2-7; cdr3_aa: CASTPDRGRGEQYF; cdr3_nt: TGTGCCAGCACCCCAGACAGGGGTAGAGGCGAGCAGTACTTC
v_call: TRBV19; clone_size: .; d_call: TRBD1; cdr3_length: 14; j_call: TRBJ2-7; cdr3_aa: CASSSGTGSYEQYF; cdr3_nt: TGTGCCAGTAGTTCAGGGACAGGGTCCTACGAGCAGTACTTC
v_call: TRBV5-6; clone_size: .; d_call: TRBD2; cdr3_length: 16; j_call: TRBJ2-1; cdr3_aa: CASSQASGRASHEQFF; cdr3_nt: TGTGCCAGCAGCCAAGCTAGCGGGAGGGCCTCCCATGAGCAGTTCTTC
v_call: TRBV9; clone_size: .; d_call: .; cdr3_length: 15; j_call: TRBJ2-2; cdr3_aa: CASSVVSSNTGELFF; cdr3_nt: TGTGCCAGCAGCGTAGTGTCCTCGAACACCGGGGAGCTGTTTTTT
v_call: TRBV6-4; clone_size: once; d_call: .; cdr3_length: 16; j_call: TRBJ2-3; cdr3_aa: CASSDSGGGGTDTQYF; cdr3_nt: TGTGCCAGCAGTGACTCAGGCGGTGGGGGGACAGATACGCAGTATTTT
v_call: TRBV28; clone_size: .; d_call: .; cdr3_length: 16; j_call: TRBJ2-5; cdr3_aa: CASSGAASSTKETQYF; cdr3_nt: TGTGCCAGCAGTGGGGCGGCTAGTTCGACGAAGGAGACCCAGTACTTC
v_call: TRBV7-7; clone_size: .; d_call: TRBD2; cdr3_length: 16; j_call: TRBJ2-2; cdr3_aa: CASSRTSGRGAGELFF; cdr3_nt: TGTGCTAGCAGCCGCACTAGCGGGAGAGGGGCCGGGGAGCTGTTTTTT
v_call: TRBV6-5; clone_size: .; d_call: .; cdr3_length: 13; j_call: TRBJ1-2; cdr3_aa: CASAPGDIYGYTF; cdr3_nt: TGTGCCAGCGCCCCCGGGGACATCTATGGCTACACCTTC
v_call: TRBV7-8; clone_size: .; d_call: TRBD2; cdr3_length: 15; j_call: TRBJ2-2; cdr3_aa: CASSSVGLAGGELFF; cdr3_nt: TGTGCCAGCAGCTCGGTGGGACTAGCAGGCGGGGAGCTGTTTTTT
v_call: TRBV5-1; clone_size: .; d_call: .; cdr3_length: 15; j_call: TRBJ2-5; cdr3_aa: CASSLDGQARETQYF; cdr3_nt: TGCGCCAGCAGCTTGGACGGCCAAGCCAGGGAGACCCAGTACTTC
v_call: TRBV29-1; clone_size: once; d_call: TRBD2; cdr3_length: 15; j_call: TRBJ2-2; cdr3_aa: CSVVGGRALTGELFF; cdr3_nt: TGCAGCGTCGTAGGCGGGAGGGCTCTTACCGGGGAGCTGTTTTTT
v_call: TRBV4-1; clone_size: once; d_call: TRBD1; cdr3_length: 17; j_call: TRBJ2-3; cdr3_aa: CASSQDFGTGGADTQYF; cdr3_nt: TGCGCCAGCAGCCAAGATTTTGGGACAGGGGGGGCAGATACGCAGTATTTT
v_call: TRBV29-1; clone_size: few; d_call: TRBD1; cdr3_length: 13; j_call: TRBJ1-1; cdr3_aa: CSTTGGGDTEAFF; cdr3_nt: TGCAGCACCACAGGGGGCGGCGACACTGAAGCTTTCTTT
v_call: TRBV28; clone_size: .; d_call: TRBD2; cdr3_length: 15; j_call: TRBJ2-1; cdr3_aa: CASTVSLAGSNEQFF; cdr3_nt: TGTGCCAGCACCGTTTCGCTAGCGGGATCCAATGAGCAGTTCTTC
v_call: TRBV29-1; clone_size: .; d_call: TRBD1; cdr3_length: 17; j_call: TRBJ2-2; cdr3_aa: CSVEGPKGQGFGGELFF; cdr3_nt: TGCAGCGTTGAAGGCCCGAAGGGACAGGGATTTGGCGGGGAGCTGTTTTTT
v_call: TRBV6-2/TRBV6-3; clone_size: .; d_call: .; cdr3_length: 16; j_call: TRBJ1-5; cdr3_aa: CASSSTDRYSNQPQHF; cdr3_nt: TGTGCCAGCAGTTCCACCGACAGGTATAGCAATCAGCCCCAGCATTTT
v_call: TRBV12-5; clone_size: few; d_call: TRBD1; cdr3_length: 14; j_call: TRBJ2-7; cdr3_aa: CANLTGTGGYEQYF; cdr3_nt: TGTGCTAATCTTACCGGGACAGGGGGTTACGAGCAGTACTTC
v_call: TRBV4-2; clone_size: .; d_call: .; cdr3_length: 16; j_call: TRBJ2-1; cdr3_aa: CASSQVSSNPYNEQFF; cdr3_nt: TGTGCCAGCAGCCAAGTTTCTAGTAACCCCTACAATGAGCAGTTCTTC
v_call: TRBV7-8; clone_size: .; d_call: .; cdr3_length: 17; j_call: TRBJ1-5; cdr3_aa: CASSPGVRGYSNQPQHF; cdr3_nt: TGTGCCAGCAGCCCGGGGGTCAGAGGCTATAGCAATCAGCCCCAGCATTTT
v_call: TRBV19; clone_size: .; d_call: TRBD2; cdr3_length: 17; j_call: TRBJ2-3; cdr3_aa: CASSIEGTSGIYDTQYF; cdr3_nt: TGTGCCAGTAGTATAGAAGGGACTAGCGGGATTTACGATACGCAGTATTTT
v_call: TRBV30; clone_size: .; d_call: .; cdr3_length: 18; j_call: TRBJ1-5; cdr3_aa: CAWSVSPAGTKGNQPQHF; cdr3_nt: TGTGCCTGGAGTGTGTCCCCGGCCGGGACAAAAGGCAATCAGCCCCAGCATTTT
v_call: TRBV7-8; clone_size: .; d_call: TRBD2; cdr3_length: 13; j_call: TRBJ2-7; cdr3_aa: CASSPSGAYEQYF; cdr3_nt: TGTGCCAGCAGCCCCAGCGGGGCCTACGAGCAGTACTTC
v_call: TRBV7-2; clone_size: .; d_call: TRBD1; cdr3_length: 15; j_call: TRBJ2-5; cdr3_aa: CASSLDRGPGETQYF; cdr3_nt: TGTGCCAGCAGCCTCGACAGGGGGCCGGGTGAGACCCAGTACTTC
v_call: TRBV9; clone_size: .; d_call: .; cdr3_length: 14; j_call: TRBJ2-1; cdr3_aa: CATSPGTRTSEQFF; cdr3_nt: TGTGCCACCTCGCCTGGGACACGCACGTCTGAGCAGTTCTTC
v_call: TRBV18; clone_size: few; d_call: TRBD2; cdr3_length: 20; j_call: TRBJ2-1; cdr3_aa: CASSPPKTSGSPGLYNEQFF; cdr3_nt: TGTGCCAGCTCACCACCGAAAACTAGCGGGAGTCCCGGCCTATACAATGAGCAGTTCTTC
v_call: TRBV4-3; clone_size: .; d_call: .; cdr3_length: 18; j_call: TRBJ2-1; cdr3_aa: CASSIQRSGSTIMNEQFF; cdr3_nt: TGCGCCAGCAGCATACAACGTAGTGGGTCGACTATAATGAATGAGCAGTTCTTC
v_call: TRBV28; clone_size: .; d_call: .; cdr3_length: 13; j_call: TRBJ1-5; cdr3_aa: CASSLAGSQPQHF; cdr3_nt: TGTGCCAGCAGTTTAGCAGGAAGTCAGCCCCAGCATTTT
v_call: TRBV19; clone_size: .; d_call: TRBD2; cdr3_length: 16; j_call: TRBJ2-7; cdr3_aa: CASSSGGLAGAYEQYF; cdr3_nt: TGTGCCAGTAGTTCTGGGGGACTAGCGGGAGCCTACGAGCAGTACTTC
v_call: TRBV2; clone_size: .; d_call: TRBD2; cdr3_length: 14; j_call: TRBJ2-7; cdr3_aa: CASTELAVSYEQYF; cdr3_nt: TGTGCCAGCACCGAGCTAGCGGTCTCCTACGAGCAGTACTTC
v_call: TRBV28; clone_size: .; d_call: TRBD1; cdr3_length: 15; j_call: TRBJ1-5; cdr3_aa: CASRRQGTGNQPQHF; cdr3_nt: TGTGCCAGCAGACGACAGGGGACCGGCAATCAGCCCCAGCATTTT
v_call: TRBV2; clone_size: .; d_call: TRBD2; cdr3_length: 16; j_call: TRBJ2-5; cdr3_aa: CASSGKWTSGGETQYF; cdr3_nt: TGTGCCAGCAGTGGGAAATGGACTAGCGGGGGAGAGACCCAGTACTTC
v_call: TRBV5-6; clone_size: .; d_call: TRBD1; cdr3_length: 16; j_call: TRBJ1-1; cdr3_aa: CASSFWTGQPHTEAFF; cdr3_nt: TGTGCCAGCAGCTTTTGGACAGGACAGCCTCACACTGAAGCTTTCTTT